The clone carrying this T cell receptor (beta chain) was observed a handful of times. The CDR3 length is 11 residues. The V gene's germline CDR1 is SGHTS and CDR2 YDEGEE. With 8 bases removed from V and 5 bases from J, the gap between germline ends came to 10 bases. This sample was taken from a study of T cell changes during pregnancy in multiple sclerosis. Measured with immunoSEQ multiplex PCR; TCRdb has only the in-frame clones, and not every one. This table holds about 20,000 clones, 70% to 90% found once. The V gene is TRBV5-8, the J gene TRBJ1-1; D gene ambiguous. This specimen was CD8+ T cells from peripheral blood mononuclear cells, taken after pregnancy. The source is a female donor in good health, enrolled as a control in a pregnancy study. The CDR3 coding sequence is TGTGCCAGTTCCGGAGGTACTGAAGCTTTCTTT. Translating gives CASSGGTEAFF.